This T cell receptor (beta chain) was captured by sequencing in a study of cytotoxic CD8 clonotypes in ibrutinib-treated CLL. General study findings and limits: Clonality correlated strongly with circulating CD8+ T cells and exceeded age-matched healthy donors at baseline.

With respect to this clone: Its cognate antigen is unknown.

The CDR3 has 14 amino acids. Looked up from germline, CDR1 is SGDLS and CDR2 is YYNGEE. Trimming took 3 bases from V and 2 from J; bases not matched to a gene: 5. The intended depth for sequencing was 1 in 200,000 to 1 in 1 million T cells. The data were produced by immunoSEQ multiplex PCR, yet TCRdb's version contains in-frame clones alone and is incomplete. The sample comprises around 310,000 clones, more than 65% of which are singletons, and roughly 7% rests with the top ten. The clonotype was recovered from a human donor with chronic lymphocytic leukemia. The chain links TRBV9 to TRBJ2-7; 7 bases agree with TRBD2. Sequencing was performed on PBMCs, taken before ibrutinib treatment. The CDR3 loop reads CASSGREATYEQYF. The CDR3 DNA is TGTGCCAGCAGCGGCCGGGAGGCCACCTACGAGCAGTACTTC.